These 23 T cell receptor beta chains share one sample of origin, sequenced in a study of blood T cell repertoires in COVID-19. The repertoire was sequenced with immunoSEQ multiplex PCR; TCRdb's copy has only in-frame clones and lacks some. The sample includes tens of thousands of clones, around 78% seen only once; the top ten take around a sixth. What was sequenced was peripheral blood. The receptors were sampled from a human donor in a cohort sampled during active COVID-19.

This clone turned up a few times. The rearrangement uses TRBV9 and TRBJ2-2; 8 bases are a match to TRBD1. Looked up from germline, CDR1 is SGDLS and CDR2 is YYNGEE. The CDR3 loop spans 16 amino acids. V was clipped by 3 bases and J by 7 bases; unmatched bases: 11. CDR3 DNA sequence: TGTGCCAGCAGCGCTGAGGGCAGGGGGCGAGGCGGGGAGCTGTTTTTT. Protein product: CASSAEGRGRGGELFF.

The chain employs TRBV7-8 and TRBJ2-3; TRBD1 aligns across 7 bases. The CDR3 has 16 residues. The germline V gene encodes CDR1 SGHVS and CDR2 FQNEAQ. V lost 0 bases to trimming and J lost 1 base; unmatched junction nucleotides: 4. The CDR3 DNA reads as TGTGCCAGCAGCTTAGCGAGACAGGGAGGCACAGATACGCAGTATTTT. This codes for CASSLARQGGTDTQYF.

The chain combines TRBV5-4 with TRBJ2-1, with TRBD2 matching 9 bases. Germline V gives CDR1 SGHNT, CDR2 YYREEE (reference sequence). V lost 1 base, J lost 8 bases, and 7 bases stayed unmatched. There are 15 residues in the CDR3. This CDR3 is CASSLSAGGGYEQFF. As DNA, the CDR3 is TGTGCCAGCAGCTTGTCGGCGGGAGGGGGCTATGAGCAGTTCTTC.

This clone was seen only once. V gene TRBV6-5 combines with J gene TRBJ1-1; the D gene is possibly TRBD1 (5 bases). Looked up from germline, CDR1 is MNHEY and CDR2 is SVGAGI. The CDR3 totals 12 residues. V gave up 0 bases and J gave up 8 bases, with 7 bases separating them. The CDR3 is CASSYSNREAFF. Written as DNA, the CDR3 is TGTGCCAGCAGTTACTCGAACAGGGAAGCTTTCTTT.

The rearrangement uses TRBV19 and TRBJ1-4, with D unclear. CDR3 length: 15 amino acids. Germline V CDR1 and CDR2: LNHDA, SQIVND (reference sequence). V was clipped by 1 base and J by 13 bases, with 19 bases between them. The CDR3 is CASSIATVGKVRLFF. CDR3 coding DNA: TGTGCCAGTAGTATAGCAACAGTCGGGAAGGTGCGACTGTTTTTT.

The chain combines TRBV11-2 with TRBJ1-4, with D tentatively TRBD1 (5 bases). Trimming shortened V by 5 bases and J by 8 bases, and 12 bases separated the two germline ends. CDR3 length equals 13 residues. CDR1 is SGHAT and CDR2 is FQNNGV in the germline V gene. CDR3: CASSPPGDEKLFF. The CDR3 region has the DNA TGTGCCAGCAGCCCTCCGGGGGACGAAAAACTGTTTTTT.

This clone was detected once. The genes are TRBV18 and TRBJ2-1, with D possibly matching TRBD2 (5 bases). Trimming removed 1 base at V and 1 base at J, with 11 bases between. CDR3 length equals 16 residues. Germline CDR1 is KGHSH and CDR2 is LQKENI. The CDR3 protein is CASSPLSTGSYNEQFF. The CDR3 coding sequence is TGTGCCAGCTCACCACTATCGACGGGGTCCTACAATGAGCAGTTCTTC.

The rearrangement uses TRBV27 and TRBJ1-1, with 8 bases matching TRBD1. V gave up 5 bases and J gave up 4 bases; unmatched junction bases: 9. This CDR3 region has 15 residues. Germline CDR1 is MNHEY and CDR2 is SMNVEV (reference sequence). The CDR3 spells CASSPWTGTSTEAFF. As DNA, the CDR3 is TGTGCCAGCAGTCCGTGGACAGGGACAAGCACTGAAGCTTTCTTT.

The chain links TRBV12-5 to TRBJ1-2; 8 bases map to TRBD1. The trim removed 10 bases at V and 2 bases at J, leaving 9 bases unmatched. Per germline, CDR1 LGHNT and CDR2 FRNRAP. The CDR3 contains 14 residues. The CDR3: CAILTAGGNYGYTF. CDR3 in DNA: TGTGCTATTCTCACCGCAGGGGGCAACTATGGCTACACCTTC.

The chain uses TRBV27 and TRBJ2-2; TRBD1 matches 9 bases. The CDR3 consists of 16 residues. The junction had 11 bases not matched to a gene; V was cut back by 8 bases and J by 4 bases. CDR1 MNHEY and CDR2 SMNVEV come from the germline V gene (reference sequence). The CDR3: CASEKPGQGGTGELFF. The CDR3 region has the DNA TGTGCCAGCGAGAAACCGGGACAGGGCGGCACCGGGGAGCTGTTTTTT.

The chain is built from TRBV5-1 and TRBJ2-3; perhaps TRBD2 as D (6 bases). V shed 2 bases and J shed 5 bases, with 12 bases lying between them. CDR3 length: 14 residues. Germline assignment: CDR1 SGHRS and CDR2 YFSETQ. CDR3: CASSFQLAIDTQYF. The CDR3, as DNA: TGCGCCAGCAGCTTTCAACTAGCCATAGATACGCAGTATTTT.

This clone appeared a few times. V and J are TRBV3-1 (or the pseudogene TRBV3-2) and TRBJ1-5; no reliable D call. The CDR3 length is 16 residues. CDR1 and CDR2 (germline): LGHDT, YNNKEL (reference sequence). Trimming shortened V by 0 bases and J by 7 bases, and 16 bases separated the two germline ends. DNA for the CDR3: TGTGCCAGCAGCCAAGAAATTCTTGGAGTAGGACAGCCCCAGCATTTT. It codes for CASSQEILGVGQPQHF.

The chain links TRBV19 to TRBJ1-5; D unresolved. Germline CDR1 and CDR2: LNHDA and SQIVND (reference sequence). CDR3 length equals 12 residues. Between the trimmed V and J ends, which lost 4 bases and 7 bases, there was a span of 8 bases. CDR3 region: CASSTAGQPQHF. The DNA of the CDR3 is TGTGCCAGTAGTACCGCGGGACAGCCCCAGCATTTT.

The chain has TRBV19 and TRBJ2-1; tentatively, D is TRBD2 (5 bases). This CDR3 is built from 15 residues. V lost 3 bases to trimming and J lost 3 bases, with 12 bases between them. Germline V gives CDR1 LNHDA, CDR2 SQIVND (reference sequence). CDR3 sequence: CASSIRKDYYNEQFF. As DNA, the CDR3 is TGTGCCAGTAGTATCCGGAAAGACTACTACAATGAGCAGTTCTTC.

A note on this clone: A read error may explain this, as a much larger clone is one base away. The rearrangement uses TRBV7-9 and TRBJ2-4; TRBD2 matches at 10 bases. The CDR3 extends over 15 amino acids. Germline V gene data show CDR1 as SEHNR and CDR2 as FQNEAQ (reference sequence). The CDR3 DNA is TGTACCAGCAGTTATGGGGGGACTAGCGATAACATTCAGTACTTC. Amino acid sequence: CTSSYGGTSDNIQYF.

The V call is TRBV19, the J call TRBJ1-1; TRBD1 is a possible D gene (6 bases). Germline assignment: CDR1 LNHDA and CDR2 SQIVND (reference sequence). The length of the CDR3 is 16 residues. V gave up 0 bases and J gave up 2 bases, with 13 bases separating them. CDR3 sequence: CASSIEGADRNTEAFF. As DNA, the CDR3 is TGTGCCAGTAGTATAGAGGGGGCAGACCGAAACACTGAAGCTTTCTTT.

The genes are TRBV5-5 and TRBJ2-7; 7 positions match TRBD1. This CDR3 spans 15 amino acids. Looked up from germline, CDR1 is SGHKS and CDR2 is YYEKEE (reference sequence). Trimming cost V 1 base and J 2 bases; bases outside gene matches: 6. The CDR3 loop is CASSLLQGLPYEQYV. Here the CDR3 DNA reads TGTGCCAGCAGCTTGCTACAGGGGCTCCCCTACGAGCAGTACGTC.

This clone is deemed medium-sized. The chain employs TRBV4-1 and TRBJ2-5, with D possibly matching TRBD1 (6 bases). Trimming shortened V by 1 base and J by 4 bases, and 10 bases separated the two germline ends. The CDR3 spans 14 residues. The germline V gene encodes CDR1 MGHRA and CDR2 YSYEKL. The CDR3 region is CASSQVQGGETQYF. The CDR3 nucleotides are TGCGCCAGCAGCCAAGTACAGGGTGGAGAGACCCAGTACTTC.

The chain carries TRBV4-1 and TRBJ1-2, with D possibly TRBD1 on 6 matching bases. The CDR3 totals 14 residues. Germline assignment: CDR1 MGHRA and CDR2 YSYEKL. Trimming stripped 4 bases from V and 5 bases from J, with 14 bases between. CDR3 in amino acids: CASSPPGVGYGYTF. CDR3 nucleotide sequence: TGCGCCAGCAGCCCCCCAGGGGTGGGGTATGGCTACACCTTC.

The J gene is TRBJ2-3, the V gene TRBV5-1, with TRBD1 identical over 10 bases. Germline CDR1 is SGHRS and CDR2 is YFSETQ. This CDR3 spans 15 amino acids. V was clipped by 2 bases and J by 4 bases; unmatched bases: 4. The chain's CDR3 is CASSFRDRGPDTQYF. Here the CDR3 DNA reads TGCGCCAGCAGCTTCCGGGACAGGGGCCCAGATACGCAGTATTTT.

V is TRBV27 and J is TRBJ2-3, with 8 bases matching TRBD1. The J segment lost 1 base and the V segment lost 8 bases, leaving 11 bases of the junction unmatched. Germline V gene sequence: CDR1 MNHEY, CDR2 SMNVEV (reference sequence). This CDR3 spans 16 amino acids. The CDR3 sequence: CASFTLRGRRTDTQYF. CDR3 coding DNA: TGTGCCAGCTTTACCCTCAGGGGGCGTCGCACAGATACGCAGTATTTT.

This CDR3 reads CASSQGQAHSGANVLTF. In nucleotides, the CDR3 is TGTGCCAGCAGCCAGGGACAGGCTCACTCTGGGGCCAACGTCCTGACTTTC. This chain uses TRBV3-1 (or the pseudogene TRBV3-2) with TRBJ2-6, with 8 positions matching TRBD1. The CDR3 extends over 17 amino acids. Losses at the gene ends were 3 bases for V and 0 bases for J; bases not matched to a gene: 4. Germline assignment: CDR1 LGHDT and CDR2 YNNKEL (reference sequence).

The chain uses TRBV23-1 and TRBJ1-2, with 9 nucleotides matching TRBD1. TRBV23-1 is given ORF status, its function remaining uncertain. There are 17 residues in the CDR3. J gave up 7 bases and V 3 bases, and 15 bases lay outside the gene matches. The CDR3 protein is CASSHPGTGRVMGGYTF. CDR3 nucleotide sequence: TGCGCCAGCAGTCACCCCGGGACAGGGAGGGTTATGGGTGGCTACACCTTC.